The present T cell receptor (beta chain) was sequenced within a study of blood T cell repertoires in COVID-19. The germline V gene has CDR1 LNHDA and CDR2 SQIVND (reference sequence). The CDR3 contains 17 residues. Unmatched junction bases numbered 8, after V lost 6 bases and J lost 0 bases. The Seattle site enrolled patients during active infection and followed them longitudinally. The repertoire was sequenced with immunoSEQ multiplex PCR; TCRdb's copy has only in-frame clones and lacks some. The sample records about 68,000 clones, more than 85% being singletons. The clonotype comes from a man between 45 and 60 years old with COVID-19, enrolled during active disease. The genes are TRBV19 and TRBJ2-2, with TRBD1 identical over 9 bases. Source material: peripheral blood. CDR3 region: CASRLTGGRSNTGELFF. The CDR3 DNA follows: TGTGCCAGTAGACTCACAGGGGGCAGGTCGAACACCGGGGAGCTGTTTTTT. Based on the CDR3 plus reference TRBV19 and TRBJ2-2, the full variable domain is DGGITQSPKYLFRKEGQNVTLSCEQNLNHDAMYWYRQDPGQGLRLIYYSQIVNDFQKGDIAEGYSVSREKKESFPLTVTSAQKNPTAFYLCASRLTGGRSNTGELFFGEGSRLTVL.